The 11 T cell receptor beta chains below were found in one sample sequenced in a study of tumor T cells in aggressive B-cell lymphoma. Clones were sequenced by immunoSEQ multiplex PCR, and TCRdb holds only the in-frame ones, with some missing. The sample holds roughly 9,900 clones, almost 85% seen once. The source material was tumor tissue. These receptors all come from an adult with diffuse large B cell lymphoma.

The chain uses TRBV4-3 and TRBJ1-2, with 8 bases matching TRBD1. The CDR3 totals 15 residues. Germline CDR1 LGHNA, CDR2 YSLEER. V was clipped by 4 bases and J by 4 bases; unmatched bases: 8. In nucleotides, the CDR3 is TGCGCCAGCAGCCCCAACCTCCAGGGGGCCTATGGCTACACCTTC. Translation gives CASSPNLQGAYGYTF.

Only one count was recorded for this clone. The chain couples TRBV5-1 to TRBJ2-1; D gene uncertain. V was cut by 0 bases and J by 4 bases, with 8 bases left in between. This CDR3 is 14 amino acids long. CDR1 and CDR2 from the germline V gene are SGHRS and YFSETQ. The DNA for the CDR3 is TGCGCCAGCAGCTTGGGGGCGTCATACAATGAGCAGTTCTTC. Encoded protein: CASSLGASYNEQFF.

The chain is built from TRBV5-3 and TRBJ2-2, with D unresolved. TRBV5-3 is an open reading frame whose function is uncertain. The CDR3 is made up of 15 amino acids. Trimming removed 2 bases at V and 1 base at J, with 9 bases between. The CDR3 spells CARSFRRKNTGELFF. CDR3 bases: TGTGCCAGAAGCTTCAGGCGCAAGAACACCGGGGAGCTGTTTTTT.

This chain connects TRBV18 to TRBJ2-5, with TRBD2 identical over 8 bases. The last part of the DNA fits TRBJ2-7 better; the J call may be wrong. Per the germline V gene, CDR1 is KGHSH and CDR2 is LQKENI. CDR3 length equals 18 residues. The CDR3 DNA sequence: TGTGCCAGCTCACCAACCGGGACTAGGACCCCCCTAAGCGACGAGCAGTACTTC. It is translated as CASSPTGTRTPLSDEQYF.

The chain uses TRBV5-5 and TRBJ1-2; tentatively, D is TRBD1 (6 bases). This CDR3 spans 13 amino acids. V dropped 4 bases and J dropped 4 bases, with 11 bases sitting between them. The germline V gene has CDR1 SGHKS and CDR2 YYEKEE (reference sequence). The CDR3 protein is CASSPTGTYGYTF. DNA of the CDR3: TGTGCCAGCAGCCCAACAGGGACCTATGGCTACACCTTC.

This clone was observed a single time. V usage is TRBV7-9 and J usage is TRBJ2-7, with 10 nucleotides matching TRBD2. Trimming removed 4 bases from V and 6 bases from J; junction bases left unmatched: 6. Germline V lookup: CDR1 SEHNR, CDR2 FQNEAQ (reference sequence). This CDR3 region has 14 residues. The CDR3 sequence: CASSSGTSAREQYF. The CDR3 region has the DNA TGTGCCAGCAGCTCCGGGACTAGCGCCCGCGAGCAGTACTTC.

The chain recombines TRBV7-2 with TRBJ2-7, with D possibly matching TRBD1 (5 bases). V was pared by 5 bases and J by 5 bases, with 16 bases between. CDR1 and CDR2 (germline): SGHTA, FQGNSA. CDR3 length: 14 amino acids. The CDR3 region is CASSGNRQPHEQYF. The CDR3 DNA is TGTGCCAGCAGCGGTAACAGACAGCCCCACGAGCAGTACTTC.

This chain uses TRBV19 with TRBJ2-3; D ambiguous. With 5 bases removed from V and 5 bases from J, the gap between germline ends came to 17 bases. Germline CDR1 is LNHDA and CDR2 is SQIVND (reference sequence). This CDR3 spans 15 amino acids. The CDR3 DNA reads TGTGCCAGTAGTTCCAGACACAACCCAGGAGATACGCAGTATTTT. Protein sequence: CASSSRHNPGDTQYF.

This clone has only a few counts. The chain combines TRBV18 with TRBJ1-4, with 7 bases matching TRBD1. Germline values: CDR1 KGHSH, CDR2 LQKENI. The J segment lost 6 bases and the V segment lost 8 bases, leaving 9 bases of the junction unmatched. The CDR3 consists of 14 residues. The CDR3 sequence: CASTRQGSDEKLFF. The CDR3 coding sequence is TGTGCCAGCACGAGACAGGGATCGGATGAAAAACTGTTTTTT.

The chain carries TRBV9 and TRBJ1-2; D is undetermined. The CDR3 contains 14 residues. Germline CDR1 and CDR2: SGDLS and YYNGEE. V was clipped by 2 bases and J by 3 bases, with 11 bases between them. The CDR3: CASSVDMGYYGYTF. DNA for the CDR3: TGTGCCAGCAGCGTTGATATGGGCTACTATGGCTACACCTTC.

This rearrangement joins TRBV21-1 to TRBJ2-1; TRBD2, the table's D call, was not compared with the DNA. TRBV21-1 is labeled a pseudogene. The CDR3 consists of 18 residues. CDR3 amino acids: CASSKGPPRGVSYNEQFF. CDR3 DNA: TGTGCCAGCAGCAAAGGGCCCCCCCGGGGGGTCTCCTACAATGAGCAGTTCTTC.